Presented here are 19 T cell receptor beta chains from one specimen sequenced in a study of cytomegalovirus exposure and HLA in healthy donors. Primers included in the PCR were 60 Vbeta and 13 Jbeta primers. The protocol was immunoSEQ multiplex PCR, while the TCRdb copy is restricted to in-frame clones and leaves out a portion. The sample holds approximately 180,000 clones, about three quarters seen once. The sample comprised PBMCs. The receptors were sampled from a man aged 40-55 years in good health and CMV-seropositive.

The J gene is TRBJ2-2, the V gene TRBV4-2; TRBD1 matches at 10 bases. With 1 base clipped from V and 6 bases from J, the junction kept 5 bases outside the gene matches. The CDR3 spans 16 residues. The germline CDR1 and CDR2 sequences are LGHNA and YNFKEQ. The CDR3 loop reads CASSQVGTGVAGELFF. The CDR3, as DNA: TGTGCCAGCAGCCAAGTTGGGACAGGGGTGGCCGGGGAGCTGTTTTTT.

This chain connects TRBV5-4 to TRBJ2-3; TRBD2 matches at 7 bases. With 3 bases clipped from V and 4 bases from J, the junction kept 8 bases outside the gene matches. Germline values: CDR1 SGHNT, CDR2 YYREEE (reference sequence). The CDR3 runs 15 residues. Here the CDR3 reads CASSSKRDLADTQYF. The CDR3 DNA follows: TGTGCCAGCAGCTCCAAGCGGGACTTGGCAGATACGCAGTATTTT.

The V gene is TRBV15, the J gene TRBJ2-7; 9 bases are a match to TRBD1. The CDR3 extends over 15 amino acids. With 1 base clipped from V and 3 bases from J, the junction kept 4 bases outside the gene matches. Germline-derived CDR1 and CDR2 are LNHNV and YYDKDF (reference sequence). The chain's CDR3 is CATSRGGQGSYEQYF. The DNA for the CDR3 is TGTGCCACCAGCAGAGGAGGACAGGGGAGCTACGAGCAGTACTTC.

V and J are TRBV7-9 and TRBJ1-2; D is unclear. The CDR3 spans 13 residues. The V end was cut by 3 bases, the J end by 0 bases, with 5 bases between. The germline gives CDR1 SEHNR, CDR2 FQNEAQ (reference sequence). CDR3 amino acids: CASSFQSNYGYTF. The DNA of the CDR3 is TGTGCCAGCAGCTTCCAGTCTAACTATGGCTACACCTTC.

The rearrangement links TRBV10-3 to TRBJ2-1, with 9 bases identical to TRBD1. CDR1 is ENHRY, CDR2 SYGVKD, per germline. This CDR3 region has 16 residues. V gave up 4 bases and J gave up 4 bases; unmatched junction bases: 8. CDR3 loop: CAISGVGTGLYNEQFF. In DNA form, the CDR3 reads TGTGCCATCAGTGGGGTAGGGACAGGGCTTTACAATGAGCAGTTCTTC.

The CDR3 DNA follows: TGTGCCAGCAGCGCTGGGCTAGGGGGTGATCAGCCCCAGCATTTT. It translates to CASSAGLGGDQPQHF. V usage is TRBV9 and J usage is TRBJ1-5; D perhaps matches TRBD1 (6 bases). V was shortened by 3 bases and J by 5 bases, with 15 bases between the two germline ends. The germline CDR1 and CDR2 sequences are SGDLS and YYNGEE. This CDR3 comprises 15 residues. The full variable domain, in which reference TRBV9 and TRBJ1-5 provide the parts outside the CDR3, is DSGVTQTPKHLITATGQRVTLRCSPRSGDLSVYWYQQSLDQGLQFLIQYYNGEERAKGNILERFSAQQFPDLHSELNLSSLELGDSALYFCASSAGLGGDQPQHFGDGTRLSIL.

V is TRBV6-5 and J is TRBJ1-2, with D perhaps TRBD1 (6 bases). This CDR3 spans 15 amino acids. V was shortened by 6 bases and J by 0 bases, with 14 bases between the two germline ends. Germline V gene lookup returns CDR1 MNHEY and CDR2 SVGAGI. The CDR3 loop is CASSPGDTSNYGYTF. The CDR3 nucleotides are TGTGCCAGCAGCCCTGGGGACACCTCTAACTATGGCTACACCTTC.

The rearrangement joins TRBV13 to TRBJ2-7, with TRBD1 matching over 8 bases. The V gene end was trimmed by 0 bases and the J gene end by 3 bases; junction bases not matched to a gene: 1. The CDR3 has 14 residues. CDR1 and CDR2 from the germline V gene are PRHDT and FYEKMQ (reference sequence). CDR3 loop: CASSLGGQGYEQYF. CDR3 bases: TGTGCCAGCAGCTTAGGCGGACAGGGCTACGAGCAGTACTTC.

The V and J genes are TRBV6-1 and TRBJ1-5; D call uncertain. The V end lost 5 bases, the J end lost 6 bases, and 14 bases lay between the germline ends. Per germline, CDR1 MNHNS and CDR2 SASEGT. This CDR3 is 14 amino acids long. Here the CDR3 reads CASSLDTSGQPQHF. The CDR3 DNA sequence: TGTGCCAGCAGTCTAGACACGAGCGGTCAGCCCCAGCATTTT.

V is TRBV27 and J is TRBJ1-2; 7 bases align to TRBD1. V was clipped by 8 bases and J by 8 bases; unmatched bases: 14. Per the germline V gene, CDR1 is MNHEY and CDR2 is SMNVEV (reference sequence). The CDR3 has 14 residues. In DNA form, the CDR3 reads TGTGCCAGCCGTCCCCGGACAGGCCCTGGGGGCTACACCTTC. As protein: CASRPRTGPGGYTF.

J is TRBJ2-2 and V is TRBV29-1, with a weak D call TRBD1 (5 bases). The V gene's germline CDR1 is SQVTM and CDR2 ANQGSEA. V lost 7 bases, J lost 6 bases, and 15 bases lay in between. The CDR3 has 13 amino acids. The DNA for the CDR3 is TGCAGCGCCCACTTAGTCAGGGCCGGGGAGCTGTTTTTT. It is translated as CSAHLVRAGELFF.

The chain combines TRBV6-1 with TRBJ2-4; 8 bases map to TRBD2. J lost 3 bases, V lost 2 bases, and 3 bases had no gene match. Germline CDR1 and CDR2: MNHNS and SASEGT. The CDR3 totals 15 residues. CDR3 sequence: CASSENTSGKNIQYF. CDR3 DNA sequence: TGTGCCAGCAGTGAAAATACTAGCGGCAAAAACATTCAGTACTTC.

The chain carries TRBV5-1 and TRBJ2-7, with TRBD2 identical over 9 bases. This CDR3 contains 15 residues. Trimming cost V 0 bases and J 3 bases; bases outside gene matches: 4. The germline CDR1 and CDR2 sequences are SGHRS and YFSETQ. The CDR3 bases are TGCGCCAGCAGCTTGGGGGCGGGAGGGCTCTACGAGCAGTACTTC. It encodes CASSLGAGGLYEQYF.

V is TRBV30 and J is TRBJ1-3, with D maybe TRBD1 (5 bases). V lost 0 bases to trimming and J lost 2 bases, with 14 bases between them. Germline V gives CDR1 GTSNPN, CDR2 SVGIG (reference sequence). The length of the CDR3 is 16 residues. For the CDR3, the DNA is TGTGCCTGGAGTGTACGTCAGGGAATGGCTGGAAACACCATATATTTT. This translates into CAWSVRQGMAGNTIYF.

The chain carries TRBV5-1 and TRBJ2-1; 12 bases are a match to TRBD1. CDR1 is SGHRS and CDR2 is YFSETQ in the germline V gene. The CDR3 has 15 residues. Trimming took 4 bases from V and 2 from J; bases not matched to a gene: 1. CDR3 in amino acids: CASSGTGGPYNEQFF. In DNA form, the CDR3 reads TGCGCCAGCAGCGGGACAGGGGGCCCCTACAATGAGCAGTTCTTC.

This clone was detected a few times. The chain has TRBV19 and TRBJ2-1; 12 bases agree with TRBD1. V was clipped by 6 bases and J by 9 bases; unmatched bases: 3. The CDR3 length is 13 residues. CDR1 is LNHDA and CDR2 is SQIVND in the germline V gene (reference sequence). CDR3 amino acids: CASSRDRGLEQFF. The CDR3 DNA reads as TGTGCCAGTAGCCGGGACAGGGGGCTTGAGCAGTTCTTC.

Written as DNA, the CDR3 is TGTGCCAGCAGCTTAGACACCTACGAGCAGTACTTC. It yields the protein CASSLDTYEQYF. This chain joins TRBV11-3 and TRBJ2-7; D gene unclear. Germline V CDR1 and CDR2: SGHNT, YENEEA. Trimming removed 0 bases from V and 2 bases from J, with 2 bases in between. The CDR3 is made up of 12 amino acids.

In its sample, this clone was seen a few times. The chain recombines TRBV6-1 with TRBJ2-7, with 11 nucleotides matching TRBD2. Trimming at V came to 10 bases and at J to 4 bases, leaving 6 bases not matched to a gene. The CDR3 length is 13 residues. CDR1 is MNHNS, CDR2 SASEGT, per germline. CDR3 sequence reads: CATGGLADYEQYF. The CDR3 bases are TGTGCCACAGGGGGACTAGCGGATTACGAGCAGTACTTC.

There are a few counts of this clone. The V gene is TRBV5-4, the J gene TRBJ2-1; D gene unclear. The CDR3 consists of 13 residues. The V gene lost 4 bases and the J gene lost 2 bases, with 7 bases spanning the gap. From germline, CDR1 is SGHNT and CDR2 YYREEE (reference sequence). This chain's CDR3 is CASSLATYNEQFF. CDR3 sequence (DNA): TGTGCCAGCAGCCTGGCAACCTACAATGAGCAGTTCTTC.